Listed below are T cell receptor beta chains from one sample, sequenced in a study of cytomegalovirus exposure and HLA in healthy donors. Data came from immunoSEQ multiplex PCR; TCRdb stores just in-frame clones and leaves some out. Here the sample spans approximately 85,000 clones, approximately 56% being singletons. Input material: PBMCs. All receptors derive from a woman aged 25 to 39 in good health and CMV-seropositive. The conserved cysteine and the conserved F or W are not part of the CDR3 here. D genes are given only for firm matches.

cdr3_length,j_call,v_call,d_call,cdr3_aa
13,TRBJ2-2,TRBV19,NA,ASRKGDVATGELF
12,TRBJ2-3,TRBV5-6,NA,ASSLLTGTDTQY
14,TRBJ2-5,TRBV5-4,TRBD2,ASSLSPSGGEETQY
11,TRBJ2-7,TRBV6-6,NA,ASSRQESYEQY
12,TRBJ1-2,TRBV4-1,NA,ASSQDQVLYGYT
13,TRBJ2-1,TRBV27,NA,ASSLSNQGGNEQF
12,TRBJ2-1,TRBV11-3,TRBD1,ASSSNRGSNEQF
12,TRBJ1-1,TRBV5-6,TRBD1,ASSRDRVNTEAF
11,TRBJ1-1,TRBV7-9,TRBD1,ASSRQGGTEAF
13,TRBJ1-4,TRBV4-1,TRBD1,ASRPDTTGAEKLF